The entry below gives a single T cell receptor beta chain sequence along with its context. The source of the sample is a study of shared clonotypes between healthy human individuals. This CDR3 has 16 amino acids. The ends were cut back, 5 bases at V and 6 bases at J, with 20 bases in the middle. The germline CDR1 and CDR2 sequences are WSHSY and SAAADI. Sequencing used immunoSEQ multiplex PCR; TCRdb keeps in-frame clones, though not all of them. Among under 1,100,000 clones listed, around 76% were seen once. This sequence originates from a young man in good health. The V and J genes are TRBV10-2 and TRBJ1-5; D call uncertain. Sequenced input: memory CD4+ T cells sorted from blood. Subset denoted: CD45RA-negative fraction. The CDR3 protein is CASSNLRAFSSQPQHF. CDR3 bases: TGCGCCAGCAGTAATCTGAGGGCGTTTTCAAGTCAGCCCCAGCATTTT.